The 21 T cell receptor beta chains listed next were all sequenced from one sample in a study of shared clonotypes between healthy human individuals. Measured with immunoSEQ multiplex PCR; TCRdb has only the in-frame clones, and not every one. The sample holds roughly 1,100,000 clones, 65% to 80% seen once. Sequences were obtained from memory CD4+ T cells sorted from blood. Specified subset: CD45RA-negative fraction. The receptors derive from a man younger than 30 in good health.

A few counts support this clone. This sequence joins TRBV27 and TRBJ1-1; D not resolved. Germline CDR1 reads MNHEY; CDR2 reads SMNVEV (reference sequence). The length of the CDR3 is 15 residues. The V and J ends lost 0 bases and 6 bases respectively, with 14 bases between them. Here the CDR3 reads CASSLSTVRAAEAFF. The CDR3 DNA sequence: TGTGCCAGCAGTTTATCAACGGTACGGGCGGCTGAAGCTTTCTTT.

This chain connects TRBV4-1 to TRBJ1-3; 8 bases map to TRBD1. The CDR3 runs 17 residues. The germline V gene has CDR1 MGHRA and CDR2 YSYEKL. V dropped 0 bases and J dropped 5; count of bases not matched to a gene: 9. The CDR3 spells CASSQEGPGQVRNTIYF. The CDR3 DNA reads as TGCGCCAGCAGCCAAGAAGGCCCGGGACAGGTCCGAAACACCATATATTTT.

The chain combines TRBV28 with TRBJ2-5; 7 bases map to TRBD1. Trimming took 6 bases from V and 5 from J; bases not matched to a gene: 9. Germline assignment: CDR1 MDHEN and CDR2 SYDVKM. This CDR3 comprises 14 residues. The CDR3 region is CASSKTGVKETQYF. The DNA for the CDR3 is TGTGCCAGCAGCAAAACAGGGGTGAAGGAGACCCAGTACTTC.

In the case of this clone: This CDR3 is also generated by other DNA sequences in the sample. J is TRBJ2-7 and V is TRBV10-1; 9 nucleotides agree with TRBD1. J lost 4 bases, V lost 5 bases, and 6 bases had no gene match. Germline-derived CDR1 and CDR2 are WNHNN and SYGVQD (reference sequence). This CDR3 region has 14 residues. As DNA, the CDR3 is TGCGCCAGCAGTTCCGGGACAGGGCCATACGAGCAGTACTTC. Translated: CASSSGTGPYEQYF.

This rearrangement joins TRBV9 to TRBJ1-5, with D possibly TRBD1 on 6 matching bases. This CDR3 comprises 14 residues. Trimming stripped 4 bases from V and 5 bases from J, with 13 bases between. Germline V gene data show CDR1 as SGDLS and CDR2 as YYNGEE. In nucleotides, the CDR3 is TGTGCCAGCAGCAAAAGGGGGGGTGATCAGCCCCAGCATTTT. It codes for CASSKRGGDQPQHF.

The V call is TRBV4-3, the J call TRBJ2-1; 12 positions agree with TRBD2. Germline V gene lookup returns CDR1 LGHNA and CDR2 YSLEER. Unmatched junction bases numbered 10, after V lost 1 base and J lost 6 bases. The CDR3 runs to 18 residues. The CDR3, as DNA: TGCGCCAGCAGCCAAGCGGCGACTAGCGGGAGTGGGGGCAATGAGCAGTTCTTC. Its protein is CASSQAATSGSGGNEQFF.

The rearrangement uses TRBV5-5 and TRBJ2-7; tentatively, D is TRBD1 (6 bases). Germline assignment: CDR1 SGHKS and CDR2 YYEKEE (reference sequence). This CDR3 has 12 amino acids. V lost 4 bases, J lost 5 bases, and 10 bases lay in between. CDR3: CASSRQAHEQYF. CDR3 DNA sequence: TGTGCCAGCAGCCGACAGGCCCACGAGCAGTACTTC.

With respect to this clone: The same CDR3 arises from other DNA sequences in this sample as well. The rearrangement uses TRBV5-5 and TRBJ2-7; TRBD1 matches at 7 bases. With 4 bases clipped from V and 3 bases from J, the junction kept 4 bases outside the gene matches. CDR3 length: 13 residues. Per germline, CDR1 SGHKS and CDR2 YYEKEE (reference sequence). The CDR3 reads CASSLGQFYEQYF. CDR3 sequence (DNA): TGTGCCAGCAGCCTGGGACAGTTCTACGAGCAGTACTTC.

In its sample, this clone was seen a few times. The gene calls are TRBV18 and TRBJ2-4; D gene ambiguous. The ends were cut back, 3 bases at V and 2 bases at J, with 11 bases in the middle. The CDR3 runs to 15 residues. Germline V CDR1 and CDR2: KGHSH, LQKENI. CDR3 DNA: TGTGCCAGCTCACCCGGTAGCAGTTCCAAAAACATTCAGTACTTC. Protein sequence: CASSPGSSSKNIQYF.

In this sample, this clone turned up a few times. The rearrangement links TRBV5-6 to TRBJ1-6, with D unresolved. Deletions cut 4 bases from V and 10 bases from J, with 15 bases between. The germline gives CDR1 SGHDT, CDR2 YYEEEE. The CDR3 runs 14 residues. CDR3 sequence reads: CASSAPFSSSPLHF. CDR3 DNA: TGTGCCAGCAGCGCCCCATTTAGTTCCTCACCCCTCCACTTT.

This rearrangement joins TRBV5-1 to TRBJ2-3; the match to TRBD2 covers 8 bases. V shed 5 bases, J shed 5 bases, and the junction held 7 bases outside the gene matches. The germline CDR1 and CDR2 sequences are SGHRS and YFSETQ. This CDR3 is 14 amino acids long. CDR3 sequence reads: CASRGSGVGDTQYF. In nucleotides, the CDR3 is TGCGCCAGCAGAGGTAGCGGGGTGGGAGATACGCAGTATTTT. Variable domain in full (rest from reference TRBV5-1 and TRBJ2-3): KAGVTQTPRYLIKTRGQQVTLSCSPISGHRSVSWYQQTPGQGLQFLFEYFSETQRNKGNFPGRFSGRQFSNSRSEMNVSTLELGDSALYLCASRGSGVGDTQYFGPGTRLTVL.

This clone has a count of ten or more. The CDR3 DNA sequence: TGTGCCAGTAGTCCGGGCAGGTCCGGGGACACTGAAGCTTTCTTT. This encodes CASSPGRSGDTEAFF. The chain couples TRBV19 to TRBJ1-1, with D uncertain. Trimming shortened V by 5 bases and J by 3 bases, and 16 bases separated the two germline ends. Germline V gives CDR1 LNHDA, CDR2 SQIVND (reference sequence). The CDR3 extends over 15 amino acids.

The CDR3 nucleotides read TGTGCCAGCAGCTTCGGGACTAGCCAACCCTACGAGCAGTACTTC. This codes for CASSFGTSQPYEQYF. J is TRBJ2-7 and V is TRBV11-2; 9 bases are shared with TRBD2. This CDR3 region has 15 residues. With 3 bases clipped from V and 2 bases from J, the junction kept 5 bases outside the gene matches. Looked up from germline, CDR1 is SGHAT and CDR2 is FQNNGV.

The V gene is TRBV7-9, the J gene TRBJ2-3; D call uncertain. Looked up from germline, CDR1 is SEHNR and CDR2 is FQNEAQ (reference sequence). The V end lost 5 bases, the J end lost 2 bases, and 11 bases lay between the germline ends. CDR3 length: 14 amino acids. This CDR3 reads CASSLLGATDTQYF. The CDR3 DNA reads TGTGCCAGCAGCCTACTGGGTGCCACAGATACGCAGTATTTT.

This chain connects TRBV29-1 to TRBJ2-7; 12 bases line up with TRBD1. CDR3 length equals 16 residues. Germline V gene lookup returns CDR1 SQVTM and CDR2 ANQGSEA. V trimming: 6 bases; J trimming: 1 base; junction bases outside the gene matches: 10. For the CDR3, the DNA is TGCAGCGTCCAACACGGGACAGGGGGCAGGTCCTACGAGCAGTACTTC. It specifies CSVQHGTGGRSYEQYF.

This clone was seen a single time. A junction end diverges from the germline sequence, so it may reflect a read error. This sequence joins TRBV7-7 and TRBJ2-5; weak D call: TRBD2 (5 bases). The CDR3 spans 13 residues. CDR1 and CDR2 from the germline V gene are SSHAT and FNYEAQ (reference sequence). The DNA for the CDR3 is TGTGCTAGCAGCTTCGGGGAAGTCGAGACCCAGTACTTC. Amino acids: CASSFGEVETQYF.

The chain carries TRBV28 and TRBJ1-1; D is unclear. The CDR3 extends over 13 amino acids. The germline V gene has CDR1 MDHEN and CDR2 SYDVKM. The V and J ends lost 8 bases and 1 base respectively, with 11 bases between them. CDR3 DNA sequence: TGTGCCAGCGGGGAGGTCCCGAACACTGAAGCTTTCTTT. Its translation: CASGEVPNTEAFF.

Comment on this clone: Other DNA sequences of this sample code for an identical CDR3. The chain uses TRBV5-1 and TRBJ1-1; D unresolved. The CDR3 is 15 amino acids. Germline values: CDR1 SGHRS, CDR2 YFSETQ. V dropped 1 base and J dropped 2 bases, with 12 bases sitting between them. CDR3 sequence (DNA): TGCGCCAGCAGCTTGATTGGAGGATTAAACACTGAAGCTTTCTTT. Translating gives CASSLIGGLNTEAFF. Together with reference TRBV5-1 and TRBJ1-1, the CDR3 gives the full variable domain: KAGVTQTPRYLIKTRGQQVTLSCSPISGHRSVSWYQQTPGQGLQFLFEYFSETQRNKGNFPGRFSGRQFSNSRSEMNVSTLELGDSALYLCASSLIGGLNTEAFFGQGTRLTVV.

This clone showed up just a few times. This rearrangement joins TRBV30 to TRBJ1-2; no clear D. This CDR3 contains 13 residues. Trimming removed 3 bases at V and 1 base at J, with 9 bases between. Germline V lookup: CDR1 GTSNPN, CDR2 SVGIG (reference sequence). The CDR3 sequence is CAWRRGNNYGYTF. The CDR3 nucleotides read TGTGCCTGGAGAAGAGGAAATAACTATGGCTACACCTTC.

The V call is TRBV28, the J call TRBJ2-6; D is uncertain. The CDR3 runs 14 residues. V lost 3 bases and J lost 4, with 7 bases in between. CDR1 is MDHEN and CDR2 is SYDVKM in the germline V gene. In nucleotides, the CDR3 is TGTGCCAGCAGTTTTCGTAGCGGGGCCAACGTCCTGACTTTC. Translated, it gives CASSFRSGANVLTF.

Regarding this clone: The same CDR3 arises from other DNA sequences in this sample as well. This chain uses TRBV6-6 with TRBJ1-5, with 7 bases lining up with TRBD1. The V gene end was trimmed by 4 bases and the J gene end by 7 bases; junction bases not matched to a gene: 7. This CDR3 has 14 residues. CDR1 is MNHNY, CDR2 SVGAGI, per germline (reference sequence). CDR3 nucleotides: TGTGCCAGCAGTTTGGGGCAGGGGGGCCAGCCCCAGCATTTT. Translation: CASSLGQGGQPQHF.